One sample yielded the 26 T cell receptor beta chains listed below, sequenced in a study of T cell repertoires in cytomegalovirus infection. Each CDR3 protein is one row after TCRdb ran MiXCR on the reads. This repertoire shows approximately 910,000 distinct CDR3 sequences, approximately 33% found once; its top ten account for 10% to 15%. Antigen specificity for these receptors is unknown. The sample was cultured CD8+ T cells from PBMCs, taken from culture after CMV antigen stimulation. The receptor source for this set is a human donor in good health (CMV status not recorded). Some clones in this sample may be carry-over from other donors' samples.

The CDR3 bases are TGTGCCAGCAGTTCAAGGGAAATAGATAATCAGCCCCAGCATTTT. Encoded protein: CASSSREIDNQPQHF. This sequence joins TRBV28 and TRBJ1-5; D remains ambiguous. The V end was cut by 4 bases, the J end by 4 bases, with 14 bases between. From germline, CDR1 is MDHEN and CDR2 SYDVKM. The CDR3 has 15 amino acids.

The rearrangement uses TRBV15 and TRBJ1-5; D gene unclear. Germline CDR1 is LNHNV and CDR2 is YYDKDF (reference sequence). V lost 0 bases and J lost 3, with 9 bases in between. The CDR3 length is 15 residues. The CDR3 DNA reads TGTGCCACCAGCAGAGATTCGGACGTCAATCAGCCCCAGCATTTT. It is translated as CATSRDSDVNQPQHF.

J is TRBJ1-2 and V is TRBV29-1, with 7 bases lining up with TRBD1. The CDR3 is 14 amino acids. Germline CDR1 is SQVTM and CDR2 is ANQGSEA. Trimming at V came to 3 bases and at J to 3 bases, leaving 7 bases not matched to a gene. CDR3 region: CSVEILRGYYGYTF. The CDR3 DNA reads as TGCAGCGTTGAGATTCTCAGGGGGTACTATGGCTACACCTTC.

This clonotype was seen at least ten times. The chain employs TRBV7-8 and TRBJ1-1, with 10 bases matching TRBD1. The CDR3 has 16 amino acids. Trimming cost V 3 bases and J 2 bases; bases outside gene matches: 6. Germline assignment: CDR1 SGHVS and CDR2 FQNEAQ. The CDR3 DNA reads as TGTGCCAGCAGCTTGGGGACAGGGGCAGTAAACACTGAAGCTTTCTTT. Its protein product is CASSLGTGAVNTEAFF.

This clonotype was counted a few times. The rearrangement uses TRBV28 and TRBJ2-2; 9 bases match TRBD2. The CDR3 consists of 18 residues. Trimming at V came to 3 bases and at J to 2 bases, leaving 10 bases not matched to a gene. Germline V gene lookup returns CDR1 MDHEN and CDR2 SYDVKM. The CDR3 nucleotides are TGTGCCAGCAGTTTGCCTAGCGGGGTCCCTCCAAACACCGGGGAGCTGTTTTTT. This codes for CASSLPSGVPPNTGELFF.

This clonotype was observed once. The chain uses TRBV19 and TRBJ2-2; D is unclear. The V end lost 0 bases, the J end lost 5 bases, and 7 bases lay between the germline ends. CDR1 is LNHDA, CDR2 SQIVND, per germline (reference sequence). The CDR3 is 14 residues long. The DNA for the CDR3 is TGTGCCAGTAGTATAGATATCGGGACCGGGGAGCTGTTTTTT. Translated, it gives CASSIDIGTGELFF.

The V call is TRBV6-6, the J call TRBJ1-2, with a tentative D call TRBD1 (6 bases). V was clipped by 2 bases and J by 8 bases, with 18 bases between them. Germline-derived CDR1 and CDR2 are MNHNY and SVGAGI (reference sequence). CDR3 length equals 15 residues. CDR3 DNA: TGTGCCAGCAGTTACGAAACTACAGGGATAGGGGGCTACACCTTC. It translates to CASSYETTGIGGYTF.

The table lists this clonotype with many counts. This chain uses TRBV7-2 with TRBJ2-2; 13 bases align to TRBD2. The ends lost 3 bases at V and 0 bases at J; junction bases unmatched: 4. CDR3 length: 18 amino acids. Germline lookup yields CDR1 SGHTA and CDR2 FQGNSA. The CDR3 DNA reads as TGTGCCAGCAGCTTCCCGACTAGCGGGGGGCCGAACACCGGGGAGCTGTTTTTT. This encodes CASSFPTSGGPNTGELFF.

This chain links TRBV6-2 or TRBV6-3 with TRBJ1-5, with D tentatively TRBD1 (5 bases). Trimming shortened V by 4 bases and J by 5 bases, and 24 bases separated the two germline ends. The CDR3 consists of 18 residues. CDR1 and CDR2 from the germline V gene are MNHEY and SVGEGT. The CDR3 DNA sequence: TGTGCCAGCAGTTCCGTGTCCTATTCTTCAGGGATAGATCAGCCCCAGCATTTT. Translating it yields CASSSVSYSSGIDQPQHF.

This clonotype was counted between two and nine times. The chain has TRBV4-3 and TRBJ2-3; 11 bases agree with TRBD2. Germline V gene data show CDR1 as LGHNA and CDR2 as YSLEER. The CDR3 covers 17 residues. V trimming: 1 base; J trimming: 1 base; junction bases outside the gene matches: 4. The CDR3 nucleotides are TGCGCCAGCAGCCAAGGCTCGACTAGCGGGGGCACAGATACGCAGTATTTT. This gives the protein CASSQGSTSGGTDTQYF.

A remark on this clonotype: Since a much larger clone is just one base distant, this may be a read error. CDR3 in amino acids: CASSVSGGTCNEQFF. CDR3 sequence (DNA): TGTGCCAGCAGCGTAAGCGGGGGGACCTGCAATGAGCAGTTCTTC. The chain uses TRBV7-8 and TRBJ2-1; 9 positions match TRBD2. The CDR3 extends over 15 amino acids. Germline lookup yields CDR1 SGHVS and CDR2 FQNEAQ. V lost 5 bases to trimming and J lost 6 bases; unmatched junction nucleotides: 8.

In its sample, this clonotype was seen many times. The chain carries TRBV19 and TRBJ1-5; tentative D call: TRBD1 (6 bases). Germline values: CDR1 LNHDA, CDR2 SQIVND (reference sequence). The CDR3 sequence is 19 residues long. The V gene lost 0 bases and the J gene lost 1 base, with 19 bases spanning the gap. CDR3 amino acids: CASSIDPRQGPLSNQPQHF. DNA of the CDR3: TGTGCCAGTAGTATAGATCCCAGGCAGGGGCCCTTAAGCAATCAGCCCCAGCATTTT.

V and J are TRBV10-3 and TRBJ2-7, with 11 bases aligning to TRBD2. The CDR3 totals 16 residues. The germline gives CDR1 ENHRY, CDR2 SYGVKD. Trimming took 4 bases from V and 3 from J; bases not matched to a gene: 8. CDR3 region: CAISGTYTSGGYEQYF. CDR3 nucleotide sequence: TGTGCCATCAGTGGTACTTATACTAGCGGGGGCTACGAGCAGTACTTC.

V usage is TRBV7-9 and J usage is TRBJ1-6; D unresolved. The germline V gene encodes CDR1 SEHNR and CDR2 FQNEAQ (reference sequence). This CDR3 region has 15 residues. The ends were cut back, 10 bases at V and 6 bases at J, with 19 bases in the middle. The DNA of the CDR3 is TGTGCCACCACCCCTCTGGCCGGGGTTAATTCACCCCTCCACTTT. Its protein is CATTPLAGVNSPLHF.

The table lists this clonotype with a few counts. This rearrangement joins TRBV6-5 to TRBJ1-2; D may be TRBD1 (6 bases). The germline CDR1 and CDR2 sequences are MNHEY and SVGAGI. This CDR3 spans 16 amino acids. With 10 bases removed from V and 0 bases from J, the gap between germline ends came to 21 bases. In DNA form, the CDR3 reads TGTGCCACCCTGGGGGAACAGGGCCTTTCTAACTATGGCTACACCTTC. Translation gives CATLGEQGLSNYGYTF.

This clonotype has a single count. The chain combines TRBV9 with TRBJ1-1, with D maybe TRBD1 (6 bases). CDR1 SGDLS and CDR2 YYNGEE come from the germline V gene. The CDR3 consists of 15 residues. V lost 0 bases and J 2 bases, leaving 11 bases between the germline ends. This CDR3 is CASSVADRLNTEAFF. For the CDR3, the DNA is TGTGCCAGCAGCGTAGCTGACAGGTTAAACACTGAAGCTTTCTTT. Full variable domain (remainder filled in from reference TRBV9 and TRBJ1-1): DSGVTQTPKHLITATGQRVTLRCSPRSGDLSVYWYQQSLDQGLQFLIQYYNGEERAKGNILERFSAQQFPDLHSELNLSSLELGDSALYFCASSVADRLNTEAFFGQGTRLTVV.

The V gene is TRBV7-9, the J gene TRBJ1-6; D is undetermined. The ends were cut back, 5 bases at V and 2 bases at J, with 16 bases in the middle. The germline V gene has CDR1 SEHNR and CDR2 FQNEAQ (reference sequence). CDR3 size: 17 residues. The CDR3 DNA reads TGTGCCAGCAGCAAAAGCCTCCGGGGAGCCTATAATTCACCCCTCCACTTT. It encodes CASSKSLRGAYNSPLHF.

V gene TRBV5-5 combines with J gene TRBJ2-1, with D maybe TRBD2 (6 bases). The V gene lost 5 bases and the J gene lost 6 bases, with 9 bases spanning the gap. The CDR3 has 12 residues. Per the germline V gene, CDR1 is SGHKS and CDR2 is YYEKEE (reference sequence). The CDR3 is CASRPGGNEQFF. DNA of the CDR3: TGTGCCAGCAGGCCCGGGGGCAATGAGCAGTTCTTC.

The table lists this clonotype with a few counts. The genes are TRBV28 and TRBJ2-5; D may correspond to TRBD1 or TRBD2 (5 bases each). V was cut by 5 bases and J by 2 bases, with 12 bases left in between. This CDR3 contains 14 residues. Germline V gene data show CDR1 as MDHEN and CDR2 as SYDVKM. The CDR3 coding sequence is TGTGCCAGCAGTAATCGGGACCTACAAGAGACCCAGTACTTC. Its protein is CASSNRDLQETQYF.

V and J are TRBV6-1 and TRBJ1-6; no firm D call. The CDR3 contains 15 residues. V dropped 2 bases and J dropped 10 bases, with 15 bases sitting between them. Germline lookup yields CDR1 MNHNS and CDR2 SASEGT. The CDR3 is CASSENSLTGSPLHF. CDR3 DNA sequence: TGTGCCAGCAGTGAAAACAGCCTAACGGGCTCACCCCTCCACTTT.

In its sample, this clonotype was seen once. The chain's CDR3 is CSVYRFVGTDTQYF. CDR3 nucleotides: TGCAGCGTTTATCGGTTTGTGGGCACAGATACGCAGTATTTT. This chain joins TRBV29-1 and TRBJ2-3; D ambiguous. The CDR3 extends over 14 amino acids. Trimming shortened V by 5 bases and J by 1 base, and 13 bases separated the two germline ends. The germline gives CDR1 SQVTM, CDR2 ANQGSEA.

The CDR3 coding sequence is TGCGCCAGCAGCCAATATCCGCCGGGACATGGCTACACCTTC. Its translation: CASSQYPPGHGYTF. The chain employs TRBV4-1 and TRBJ1-2; TRBD1 is a possible D gene (5 bases). Germline V gene sequence: CDR1 MGHRA, CDR2 YSYEKL. V was cut by 2 bases and J by 6 bases, with 13 bases left in between. CDR3 size: 14 residues.

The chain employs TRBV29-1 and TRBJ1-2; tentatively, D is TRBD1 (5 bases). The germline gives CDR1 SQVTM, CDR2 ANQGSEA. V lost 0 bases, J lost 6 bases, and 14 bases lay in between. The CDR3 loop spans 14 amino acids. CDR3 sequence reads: CSVEDPGGRDGYTF. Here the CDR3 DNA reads TGCAGCGTTGAAGATCCGGGGGGGAGGGATGGCTACACCTTC.

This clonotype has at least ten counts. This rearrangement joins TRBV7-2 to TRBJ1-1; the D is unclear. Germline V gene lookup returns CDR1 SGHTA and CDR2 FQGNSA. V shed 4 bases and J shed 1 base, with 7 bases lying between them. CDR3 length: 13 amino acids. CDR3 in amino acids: CASSYAPNTEAFF. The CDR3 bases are TGTGCCAGCAGCTACGCCCCGAACACTGAAGCTTTCTTT.

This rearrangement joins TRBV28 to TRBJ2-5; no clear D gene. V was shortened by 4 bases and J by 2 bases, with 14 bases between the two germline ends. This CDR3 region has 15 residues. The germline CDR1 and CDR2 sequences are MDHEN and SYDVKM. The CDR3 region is CASSSPQREQETQYF. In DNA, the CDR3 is TGTGCCAGCAGTTCTCCCCAGAGAGAACAAGAGACCCAGTACTTC.

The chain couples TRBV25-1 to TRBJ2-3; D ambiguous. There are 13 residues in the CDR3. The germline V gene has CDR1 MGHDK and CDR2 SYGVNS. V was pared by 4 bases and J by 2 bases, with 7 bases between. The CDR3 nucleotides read TGTGCCAGCAGTGCCAGGATCACAGATACGCAGTATTTT. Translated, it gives CASSARITDTQYF.